This TCR beta chain is drawn from a study of beta chain features in type 1 diabetes. Study-wide results and caveats: It was among patients, rather than healthy donors, that naive, central memory and Treg TCRB repertoires appeared more similar.

V lost 2 bases and J 8 bases, leaving 6 bases between the germline ends. The germline gives CDR1 MNHEY, CDR2 SVGAGI. The CDR3 contains 11 residues. In the case of this clone: No antigen is known for it.

Isolated RNA was reverse transcribed in full, so expressed TCRB transcripts were sequenced. TCRdb's copy holds only in-frame clones and misses some; the assay was immunoSEQ multiplex PCR. The sample consists of approximately 330,000 clones, 9.5% to 12% of them appearing once. This TCR was recovered from a woman younger than 45 in good health. Material: naive CD4+ T cells from blood. The rearrangement links TRBV6-5 to TRBJ1-2, with D possibly being TRBD1 (5 bases). Here the CDR3 DNA reads TGTGCCAGCAGTTACCGGGGGGGCTACACCTTC. This encodes CASSYRGGYTF.